The 27 T cell receptor beta chains below come from one sample, sequenced in a study of T cell responses to AZD1222 COVID-19 vaccine. Sequencing used immunoSEQ multiplex PCR; TCRdb keeps in-frame clones, though not all of them. In the table there are more than 100,000 clones, 93% of which are singletons. The material was peripheral blood, obtained on day 0 of AZD1222 vaccination. The receptors stem from an adult in good health.

V is TRBV3-1 (or the pseudogene TRBV3-2) and J is TRBJ2-7; D is unclear. There are 13 residues in the CDR3. Per germline, CDR1 LGHDT and CDR2 YNNKEL (reference sequence). V gave up 2 bases and J gave up 0 bases, with 5 bases separating them. CDR3 amino acids: CASSQRRSYEQYF. The CDR3 coding sequence is TGTGCCAGCAGCCAAAGGCGCTCCTACGAGCAGTACTTC.

This clone was counted only a few times. A junction boundary mismatches the germline segment, possibly from a read error. The chain recombines TRBV18 with TRBJ1-5, with 8 bases lining up with TRBD1. Germline CDR1 is KGHSH and CDR2 is LQKENI. The CDR3 totals 15 residues. As DNA, the CDR3 is TGTGCCAGCTCACAAGGACAGGGACTCAATGAGCCCCAGCATTTT. Translated: CASSQGQGLNEPQHF.

The rearrangement uses TRBV5-4 and TRBJ2-3; D assignment may be TRBD1 or TRBD2 (6 bases each). This CDR3 is 14 amino acids long. Trimming stripped 7 bases from V and 8 bases from J, with 20 bases between. Germline CDR1 and CDR2: SGHNT and YYREEE (reference sequence). This chain's CDR3 is CASGGQAERATQYF. CDR3 bases: TGTGCCAGCGGGGGGCAGGCGGAACGAGCTACGCAGTATTTT.

The genes are TRBV7-3 and TRBJ2-7, with 10 bases lining up with TRBD1. After removal of 3 bases from V and 3 bases from J, the junction contained 5 bases not matched to a gene. Looked up from germline, CDR1 is SGHTA and CDR2 is FQGTGA. The CDR3 sequence is 15 residues long. The CDR3 region is CASSLGTGEFYEQYF. The CDR3 region has the DNA TGTGCCAGCAGCTTGGGGACAGGGGAATTCTACGAGCAGTACTTC.

This chain joins TRBV21-1 and TRBJ2-6; the table's D call of TRBD2 was not tested on the DNA. TRBV21-1 is marked as a pseudogene. This CDR3 spans 18 amino acids. Here the CDR3 DNA reads TGTGCCAGCAGTGACACGGAGGGACTAGCTCCCGGGGCCAACGTCCTGACTTTC. Encoded protein: CASSDTEGLAPGANVLTF.

This rearrangement joins TRBV4-1 to TRBJ2-6; no definite D call. The V and J ends lost 6 bases and 2 bases respectively, with 14 bases between them. This CDR3 comprises 16 residues. The germline gives CDR1 MGHRA, CDR2 YSYEKL. As DNA, the CDR3 is TGCGCCAGCAGTCCAAAAAACAGCCCTGGGGCCAACGTCCTGACTTTC. This translates into CASSPKNSPGANVLTF.

This clone is a singleton in its sample. This rearrangement joins TRBV2 to TRBJ1-1, with 8 bases matching TRBD1. This CDR3 has 15 residues. Per the germline V gene, CDR1 is SNHLY and CDR2 is FYNNEI. Trimming at V came to 7 bases and at J to 2 bases, leaving 9 bases not matched to a gene. CDR3: CASNIGQGANTEAFF. The CDR3 DNA reads as TGTGCCAGCAACATTGGACAGGGAGCTAACACTGAAGCTTTCTTT.

The chain recombines TRBV5-6 with TRBJ2-7, with no clear D. The CDR3 has 18 residues. Germline CDR1 SGHDT, CDR2 YYEEEE. Trimming stripped 1 base from V and 1 base from J, with 21 bases between. CDR3 nucleotide sequence: TGTGCCAGCAGCTTGTTAGGTCGTTTGCGCAGGAGATCCTACGAGCAGTACTTC. Amino acid sequence: CASSLLGRLRRRSYEQYF.

This sequence joins TRBV28 and TRBJ1-2; TRBD1 aligns across 8 bases. With 6 bases clipped from V and 8 bases from J, the junction kept 11 bases outside the gene matches. This CDR3 is 14 amino acids long. The germline gives CDR1 MDHEN, CDR2 SYDVKM. The CDR3 DNA reads as TGTGCCAGCAGAACCCCCCAGGGGGCGCGGGGCTACACCTTC. It is translated as CASRTPQGARGYTF.

The chain carries TRBV10-3 and TRBJ2-2; D is ambiguous. CDR1 and CDR2 (germline): ENHRY, SYGVKD. The CDR3 consists of 12 residues. Between the trimmed V and J ends, which lost 6 bases and 8 bases, there was a span of 10 bases. CDR3: CAISLGRGELFF. Here the CDR3 DNA reads TGTGCCATCAGCCTCGGTCGGGGGGAGCTGTTTTTT.

V is TRBV7-3 and J is TRBJ2-7; 7 bases are shared with TRBD1. Trimming at V came to 2 bases and at J to 6 bases, leaving 13 bases not matched to a gene. The germline V gene has CDR1 SGHTA and CDR2 FQGTGA. The CDR3 is made up of 16 amino acids. The CDR3 DNA is TGTGCCAGCAGCTTATTTGACAGGGACGAAAGGCTCGAGCAGTACTTC. This gives the protein CASSLFDRDERLEQYF.

The chain couples TRBV27 to TRBJ2-3; 14 positions agree with TRBD2. V lost 5 bases, J lost 4 bases, and 17 bases stayed unmatched. Per germline, CDR1 MNHEY and CDR2 SMNVEV (reference sequence). This CDR3 has 20 residues. CDR3 in DNA: TGTGCCAGCAGTCGGCAGGGACTAGCGGGAGAGTGGATCAGGGCAGATACGCAGTATTTT. It codes for CASSRQGLAGEWIRADTQYF.

A few counts support this clone. The chain combines TRBV5-4 with TRBJ2-7; weak D call: TRBD1 (6 bases). The CDR3 is made up of 15 amino acids. The ends were cut back, 2 bases at V and 2 bases at J, with 14 bases in the middle. The V gene's germline CDR1 is SGHNT and CDR2 YYREEE (reference sequence). The CDR3 loop reads CASSFGQPKPYEQYF. In DNA form, the CDR3 reads TGTGCCAGCAGCTTCGGACAGCCTAAGCCCTACGAGCAGTACTTC.

The V gene is TRBV18, the J gene TRBJ1-6; TRBD1 agrees at 7 bases. This CDR3 is built from 16 residues. With 2 bases clipped from V and 7 bases from J, the junction kept 8 bases outside the gene matches. Germline values: CDR1 KGHSH, CDR2 LQKENI. In DNA form, the CDR3 reads TGTGCCAGCTCACCAGGGAGCAGGGGGAGCAATTCACCCCTCCACTTT. This sequence encodes CASSPGSRGSNSPLHF. Looking up the rest from reference TRBV18 and TRBJ1-6 gives the full variable domain: NAGVMQNPRHLVRRRGQEARLRCSPMKGHSHVYWYRQLPEEGLKFMVYLQKENIIDESGMPKERFSAEFPKEGPSILRIQQVVRGDSAAYFCASSPGSRGSNSPLHFGNGTRLTVT.

CDR3 bases: TGTGCCAGCAGCCTGCTGGCAGCGGGAGGGAGGGGTAGCACAGATACGCAGTATTTT. Translating gives CASSLLAAGGRGSTDTQYF. The chain uses TRBV7-6 and TRBJ2-3, with 10 bases matching TRBD2. CDR1 SGHVS and CDR2 FNYEAQ come from the germline V gene. J lost 0 bases, V lost 5 bases, and 14 bases had no gene match. This CDR3 contains 19 residues.

This clone was recorded a few times. The gene calls are TRBV5-1 and TRBJ2-2, with TRBD1 matching over 9 bases. This CDR3 has 15 residues. Trimming took 1 base from V and 6 from J; bases not matched to a gene: 4. Looked up from germline, CDR1 is SGHRS and CDR2 is YFSETQ. The CDR3 loop is CASSLIQGAPGELFF. CDR3 sequence (DNA): TGCGCCAGCAGCTTGATACAGGGGGCGCCCGGGGAGCTGTTTTTT. The entire variable domain, with the rest obtained from reference TRBV5-1 and TRBJ2-2, is as follows: KAGVTQTPRYLIKTRGQQVTLSCSPISGHRSVSWYQQTPGQGLQFLFEYFSETQRNKGNFPGRFSGRQFSNSRSEMNVSTLELGDSALYLCASSLIQGAPGELFFGEGSRLTVL.

The chain recombines TRBV10-3 with TRBJ2-5; 9 nucleotides line up with TRBD1. CDR3 length: 15 residues. Germline CDR1 ENHRY, CDR2 SYGVKD. V lost 2 bases and J lost 7; bases outside the gene matches: 8. CDR3 region: CAISEGGQGGRTQYF. CDR3 bases: TGTGCCATCAGTGAGGGGGGACAGGGTGGAAGGACCCAGTACTTC.

The rearrangement joins TRBV30 to TRBJ1-1, with 7 bases aligning to TRBD1. The trim removed 3 bases at V and 3 bases at J, leaving 1 base unmatched. This CDR3 is 12 amino acids long. Germline V gene sequence: CDR1 GTSNPN, CDR2 SVGIG (reference sequence). This chain's CDR3 is CAWSRGYTEAFF. The DNA for the CDR3 is TGTGCCTGGAGCAGGGGGTACACTGAAGCTTTCTTT.

The chain couples TRBV5-4 to TRBJ1-6; no firm D call. Per germline, CDR1 SGHNT and CDR2 YYREEE (reference sequence). The V and J ends lost 4 bases and 10 bases respectively, with 15 bases between them. The CDR3 sequence is 14 residues long. This chain's CDR3 is CASSRPKVSSPLHF. The CDR3 DNA reads as TGTGCCAGCAGCAGGCCGAAGGTTTCGTCACCCCTCCACTTT.

This chain uses TRBV7-3 with TRBJ2-1, with D perhaps matching TRBD2 (5 bases). This CDR3 is built from 13 residues. Germline lookup yields CDR1 SGHTA and CDR2 FQGTGA. Trimming took 3 bases from V and 6 from J, leaving 9 bases between them. Here the CDR3 reads CASSLGSRNEQFF. Written as DNA, the CDR3 is TGTGCCAGCAGCTTGGGGAGTCGCAATGAGCAGTTCTTC.

The chain has TRBV28 and TRBJ1-2; D possibly corresponds to TRBD1 (5 bases). V was trimmed by 5 bases and J by 3 bases, leaving 22 bases between them. Germline lookup yields CDR1 MDHEN and CDR2 SYDVKM. The CDR3 loop spans 17 amino acids. CDR3 nucleotide sequence: TGTGCCAGCAGTCCCCCGGGGATCGGTGGGACTCACTATGGCTACACCTTC. It codes for CASSPPGIGGTHYGYTF.

The gene calls are TRBV2 and TRBJ1-2, with a tentative D call TRBD1 (5 bases). CDR1 is SNHLY and CDR2 is FYNNEI in the germline V gene. The V gene lost 2 bases and the J gene lost 0 bases, with 13 bases spanning the gap. This CDR3 is 16 amino acids long. The chain's CDR3 is CASSETQGFSNYGYTF. The CDR3 region has the DNA TGTGCCAGCAGTGAAACTCAGGGATTCTCTAACTATGGCTACACCTTC.

This clone was counted between two and nine times. The J gene is TRBJ1-1, the V gene TRBV6-5; possible D gene TRBD1, 6 bases. V shed 8 bases and J shed 3 bases, with 19 bases lying between them. CDR1 is MNHEY and CDR2 is SVGAGI in the germline V gene. The CDR3 sequence is 15 residues long. The CDR3 bases are TGTGCCAGCCCGGACGGCAGGGGTCGGTACACTGAAGCTTTCTTT. Its protein product is CASPDGRGRYTEAFF.

This clone was observed a handful of times. The chain is built from TRBV5-5 and TRBJ1-1, with no clear D. The V end was cut by 1 base, the J end by 1 base, with 14 bases between. CDR3 length: 16 amino acids. Germline assignment: CDR1 SGHKS and CDR2 YYEKEE (reference sequence). CDR3 region: CASSLIIGMGNTEAFF. The DNA of the CDR3 is TGTGCCAGCAGCTTGATTATTGGGATGGGGAACACTGAAGCTTTCTTT.

This chain links TRBV5-8 with TRBJ2-5; D is unresolved. This CDR3 comprises 11 residues. Germline V CDR1 and CDR2: SGHTS, YDEGEE. V was clipped by 5 bases and J by 5 bases, with 7 bases between them. In DNA form, the CDR3 reads TGTGCCAGCAGAACCGAGGAGACCCAGTACTTC. The encoded protein is CASRTEETQYF.

V gene TRBV18 combines with J gene TRBJ2-7; 9 positions match TRBD1. Germline V gene data show CDR1 as KGHSH and CDR2 as LQKENI. The CDR3 has 17 residues. V dropped 5 bases and J dropped 2; count of bases not matched to a gene: 13. The CDR3 is CASSARSDRGGAYEQYF. CDR3 bases: TGTGCCAGCTCAGCACGATCAGACAGGGGGGGAGCCTACGAGCAGTACTTC.

The chain carries TRBV6-1 and TRBJ1-2; D is ambiguous. The V and J ends lost 2 bases and 2 bases respectively, with 15 bases between them. The CDR3 covers 16 residues. The germline V gene encodes CDR1 MNHNS and CDR2 SASEGT. The CDR3 DNA is TGTGCCAGCAGTGAACGGGGTGGCAAGCTAAACTATGGCTACACCTTC. This gives the protein CASSERGGKLNYGYTF.